This record covers a single T cell receptor beta chain. The antigen is unknown. After removal of 0 bases from V and 8 bases from J, the junction contained 7 bases not matched to a gene. The germline V gene encodes CDR1 SGDLS and CDR2 YYNGEE. The CDR3 has 15 residues. CD45RO-negative, CCR7-positively selected cells formed the naive CD8 fraction, excluding terminally differentiated effector memory CD45RA+ cells. None of the donors, who were healthy HIV-negative adults, had recently had acute infections or vaccinations. The data were taken from a study of shared clonotypes between healthy human individuals. Study results and limitations: The authors sampled blood alone, and tissue repertoires likely differ.

Assay execution proceeded at the deep level. Repertoires were generated with immunoSEQ multiplex PCR, while TCRdb's copy carries only in-frame clones and drops some. The sample yields some 2.1 million clones, over 85% seen once. The sequenced sample was naive CD8+ T cells sorted from blood. This chain uses TRBV9 with TRBJ2-1; 8 bases match TRBD2. The sequence was obtained from a man between 18 and 35 years old in good health. For the CDR3, the DNA is TGTGCCAGCAGCGTAGGGGGGACTAGTAGTTATGAGCAGTTCTTC. Translating gives CASSVGGTSSYEQFF. The whole variable domain, filled in from reference TRBV9 and TRBJ2-1, reads DSGVTQTPKHLITATGQRVTLRCSPRSGDLSVYWYQQSLDQGLQFLIQYYNGEERAKGNILERFSAQQFPDLHSELNLSSLELGDSALYFCASSVGGTSSYEQFFGPGTRLTVL.